This T cell receptor (beta chain) was recorded in a study of T cell repertoires in cytomegalovirus infection. Study-wide context: CMV epitopes used comprised recently identified HLA-C-restricted ones and well-studied HLA-B-restricted ones. From public TCR beta signatures came an indication of both CMV infection and matching HLA type.

TCRdb re-called the reads through MiXCR, storing one row per CDR3 protein. Of roughly 78,000 distinct CDR3 sequences in the sample, roughly 40% were seen once. This clonotype was found a few times. Its antigen remains unknown. The study, taken as a whole, reports: There were HLA-C-restricted CMV-specific TCR beta clonotypes dominating the ex vivo response.

Sequences were derived from CD8+ T cells from cultured PBMCs, sampled from culture after CMV antigen stimulation. The sequence was collected from a human donor in good health (CMV status not recorded). Some clones in this sample may be carry-over from other donors' samples.

This CDR3 is CASSQDTATEAFF. The CDR3 DNA sequence: TGTGCCAGCAGCCAGGACACGGCCACTGAAGCTTTCTTT. This rearrangement joins TRBV7-2 to TRBJ1-1; TRBD1 is a possible D gene (5 bases). This CDR3 spans 13 amino acids. V was pared by 5 bases and J by 4 bases, with 11 bases between. Germline V lookup: CDR1 SGHTA, CDR2 FQGNSA.